This T cell receptor beta chain was found in a study of blood T cell repertoires in COVID-19. At the level of the study: Specimens from acute and convalescent COVID-19 originated in the United States, Italy and Spain.

Resolution of symptoms, clearance, or two negative PCRs was present in recovered Cohort 3 donors. Assay used: immunoSEQ multiplex PCR; TCRdb lists only in-frame clones, some missing. The sample lists roughly 180,000 clones; roughly four fifths were seen once. Germline V gives CDR1 SGHTA, CDR2 FQGNSA. Trimming removed 5 bases at V and 4 bases at J, with 14 bases between. The CDR3 sequence is 14 residues long. Material: PBMCs or T cells enriched from blood (not recorded which). This chain joins TRBV7-2 and TRBJ2-5; D might be TRBD2 (7 bases). This clonotype was obtained from a man aged 35-49 years who had recovered from COVID-19. CDR3 in amino acids: CASSQQGGGETQYF. The CDR3 DNA follows: TGTGCCAGCAGCCAACAGGGAGGGGGAGAGACCCAGTACTTC.